The rows below give T cell receptor beta chains drawn from one sample of a study of radiation and T cells in renal cell carcinoma. Data came from immunoSEQ multiplex PCR; TCRdb stores just in-frame clones and leaves some out. Of roughly 64,000 clones listed, roughly 80% are singletons. Source: blood, taken from a patient whose treatment included radiotherapy and nephrectomy. These receptors were taken from a man in his 60s with renal cell carcinoma. The CDR3 runs from the conserved cysteine through the conserved F or W. Fields, in order: CDR3 length, V gene, clone size, J gene, D gene, CDR3 protein, CDR3 DNA. The D gene is left open where the match is weak. Rows give clone size only sometimes, using once, few, many, or a class for an expanded clone.

CDR3 length: 15; V gene: TRBV6-5; clone size: once; J gene: TRBJ1-2; D gene: .; CDR3 protein: CASSYGLSKSYGYTF; CDR3 DNA: TGTGCCAGCAGTTATGGCCTCAGTAAATCCTATGGCTACACCTTC
CDR3 length: 16; V gene: TRBV27; clone size: .; J gene: TRBJ1-1; D gene: .; CDR3 protein: CASRGFGRGRTTEAFF; CDR3 DNA: TGTGCCAGCAGGGGATTTGGAAGGGGCAGAACCACTGAAGCTTTCTTT
CDR3 length: 18; V gene: TRBV7-6; clone size: .; J gene: TRBJ2-3; D gene: TRBD2; CDR3 protein: CASSFGMTSAERTDTQYF; CDR3 DNA: TGTGCCAGCAGCTTCGGAATGACTAGCGCGGAACGAACAGATACGCAGTATTTT
CDR3 length: 15; V gene: TRBV7-9; clone size: .; J gene: TRBJ2-5; D gene: TRBD2; CDR3 protein: CASSPGTSATSTQYF; CDR3 DNA: TGTGCCAGCAGCCCAGGGACTAGCGCCACGTCGACCCAGTACTTC
CDR3 length: 15; V gene: TRBV11-2; clone size: .; J gene: TRBJ2-5; D gene: .; CDR3 protein: CASSLEAGAGETQYF; CDR3 DNA: TGTGCCAGCAGCTTAGAGGCGGGCGCGGGAGAGACCCAGTACTTC
CDR3 length: 16; V gene: TRBV15; clone size: .; J gene: TRBJ2-1; D gene: TRBD2; CDR3 protein: CATSRDAGGSYNEQFF; CDR3 DNA: TGTGCCACCAGCAGAGATGCGGGAGGATCCTACAATGAGCAGTTCTTC
CDR3 length: 16; V gene: TRBV4-3; clone size: .; J gene: TRBJ2-7; D gene: .; CDR3 protein: CASSQDTQARGYEQYF; CDR3 DNA: TGCGCCAGCAGCCAAGATACCCAGGCGAGAGGTTACGAGCAGTACTTC
CDR3 length: 13; V gene: TRBV27; clone size: .; J gene: TRBJ1-2; D gene: .; CDR3 protein: CASSFDWGSGYTF; CDR3 DNA: TGTGCCAGCAGTTTTGATTGGGGGTCCGGCTACACCTTC
CDR3 length: 15; V gene: TRBV2; clone size: .; J gene: TRBJ2-1; D gene: TRBD2; CDR3 protein: CASSGIFGGVNEQFF; CDR3 DNA: TGTGCCAGCAGCGGGATTTTCGGGGGGGTCAATGAGCAGTTCTTC
CDR3 length: 17; V gene: TRBV4-1; clone size: .; J gene: TRBJ2-1; D gene: .; CDR3 protein: CASSQEGDAGAYNEQFF; CDR3 DNA: TGCGCCAGCAGCCAAGAGGGGGACGCCGGGGCTTACAATGAGCAGTTCTTC
CDR3 length: 15; V gene: TRBV27; clone size: once; J gene: TRBJ1-4; D gene: TRBD1; CDR3 protein: CASSLWGQSNEKLFF; CDR3 DNA: TGTGCCAGCAGTTTATGGGGACAGTCTAATGAAAAACTGTTTTTT
CDR3 length: 14; V gene: TRBV6-1; clone size: .; J gene: TRBJ2-2; D gene: .; CDR3 protein: CASSERANTGELFF; CDR3 DNA: TGTGCCAGCAGTGAAAGGGCGAACACCGGGGAGCTGTTTTTT
CDR3 length: 15; V gene: TRBV5-4; clone size: .; J gene: TRBJ1-2; D gene: .; CDR3 protein: CASSLDWVGTYGYTF; CDR3 DNA: TGTGCCAGCAGCTTGGACTGGGTTGGAACTTATGGCTACACCTTC
CDR3 length: 11; V gene: TRBV6-1; clone size: .; J gene: TRBJ1-2; D gene: .; CDR3 protein: CASSFPTYYTF; CDR3 DNA: TGTGCCAGCAGTTTTCCGACATACTACACCTTC
CDR3 length: 16; V gene: TRBV18; clone size: .; J gene: TRBJ2-3; D gene: .; CDR3 protein: CASSPRGQPSTDTQYF; CDR3 DNA: TGTGCCAGCTCACCACGGGGTCAACCTAGCACAGATACGCAGTATTTT
CDR3 length: 14; V gene: TRBV5-1; clone size: once; J gene: TRBJ2-3; D gene: TRBD1; CDR3 protein: CASSFQGGTDTQYF; CDR3 DNA: TGCGCCAGCAGCTTCCAGGGGGGCACAGATACGCAGTATTTT
CDR3 length: 14; V gene: TRBV5-1; clone size: .; J gene: TRBJ2-5; D gene: .; CDR3 protein: CASSLRDTVETQYF; CDR3 DNA: TGCGCCAGCAGCTTAAGGGACACGGTCGAGACCCAGTACTTC
CDR3 length: 13; V gene: TRBV19; clone size: .; J gene: TRBJ1-2; D gene: .; CDR3 protein: CASSIRTVYGYTF; CDR3 DNA: TGTGCCAGTAGTATTAGGACAGTCTATGGCTACACCTTC
CDR3 length: 15; V gene: TRBV4-1; clone size: .; J gene: TRBJ2-3; D gene: .; CDR3 protein: CASSQDPGGTDTQYF; CDR3 DNA: TGCGCCAGCAGCCAAGATCCTGGGGGAACAGATACGCAGTATTTT
CDR3 length: 13; V gene: TRBV11-2; clone size: .; J gene: TRBJ1-2; D gene: .; CDR3 protein: CASSSRGDYGYTF; CDR3 DNA: TGTGCCAGCAGCTCTAGGGGGGACTATGGCTACACCTTC
CDR3 length: 12; V gene: TRBV9; clone size: .; J gene: TRBJ2-2; D gene: .; CDR3 protein: CASSLNTGELFF; CDR3 DNA: TGTGCCAGCAGCCTCAACACCGGGGAGCTGTTTTTT
CDR3 length: 12; V gene: TRBV7-2; clone size: .; J gene: TRBJ2-7; D gene: .; CDR3 protein: CASSTYSDEQYF; CDR3 DNA: TGTGCCAGCAGCACCTACAGCGACGAGCAGTACTTC
CDR3 length: 14; V gene: TRBV7-2; clone size: .; J gene: TRBJ1-1; D gene: .; CDR3 protein: CASSLALRRTEAFF; CDR3 DNA: TGTGCCAGCAGCTTAGCCTTAAGACGGACTGAAGCTTTCTTT
CDR3 length: 19; V gene: TRBV11-2; clone size: .; J gene: TRBJ1-1; D gene: TRBD1; CDR3 protein: CASSPLPLGTATENTEAFF; CDR3 DNA: TGTGCCAGCAGCCCCCTCCCTCTTGGGACAGCTACGGAAAACACTGAAGCTTTCTTT
CDR3 length: 15; V gene: TRBV15; clone size: .; J gene: TRBJ1-5; D gene: .; CDR3 protein: CATSSSGRDNQPQHF; CDR3 DNA: TGTGCCACCAGCAGTTCGGGGCGGGACAATCAGCCCCAGCATTTT
CDR3 length: 15; V gene: TRBV10-3; clone size: .; J gene: TRBJ2-1; D gene: TRBD2; CDR3 protein: CAIRASGRVSNEQFF; CDR3 DNA: TGTGCCATCAGGGCTAGCGGGAGGGTTTCCAATGAGCAGTTCTTC
CDR3 length: 16; V gene: TRBV7-2; clone size: .; J gene: TRBJ2-2; D gene: .; CDR3 protein: CASSLARGSNTGELFF; CDR3 DNA: TGTGCCAGCAGCTTAGCGAGGGGGTCGAACACCGGGGAGCTGTTTTTT
CDR3 length: 15; V gene: TRBV19; clone size: .; J gene: TRBJ1-1; D gene: .; CDR3 protein: CASSIMLVMHTEAFF; CDR3 DNA: TGTGCCAGTAGTATTATGCTGGTAATGCACACTGAAGCTTTCTTT
CDR3 length: 16; V gene: TRBV7-8; clone size: .; J gene: TRBJ2-1; D gene: TRBD2; CDR3 protein: CASTLLAGGTYNEQFF; CDR3 DNA: TGTGCCAGCACCCTCCTGGCGGGAGGGACTTATAATGAGCAGTTCTTC
CDR3 length: 14; V gene: TRBV13; clone size: .; J gene: TRBJ1-2; D gene: TRBD1; CDR3 protein: CASSLDRGGYGYTF; CDR3 DNA: TGTGCCAGCAGCTTAGACAGGGGTGGCTATGGCTACACCTTC
CDR3 length: 13; V gene: TRBV18; clone size: .; J gene: TRBJ2-7; D gene: .; CDR3 protein: CASSPPRQGEQYF; CDR3 DNA: TGTGCCAGCTCACCACCTCGGCAGGGCGAGCAGTACTTC
CDR3 length: 16; V gene: TRBV11-2; clone size: .; J gene: TRBJ2-5; D gene: TRBD2; CDR3 protein: CASSPRGLAAPETQYF; CDR3 DNA: TGTGCCAGCAGCCCTCGGGGACTAGCGGCTCCGGAGACCCAGTACTTC